Only a few counts were recorded for the clone carrying this TCR beta chain. The table came from immunoSEQ multiplex PCR; TCRdb's copy has only in-frame clones and leaves some out. The repertoire includes about 97,000 clones, about 88% of them detected once, and less than 3.5% sits in the top ten. Between the trimmed V and J ends, which lost 5 bases and 1 base, there was a span of 13 bases. Germline V gives CDR1 MNHEY, CDR2 SVGAGI. This CDR3 has 15 residues. These data originate in a study of T cell responses to AZD1222 COVID-19 vaccine. The source material was peripheral blood, sampled on day 0 of AZD1222 vaccination. The sequence came from an adult in good health. This chain uses TRBV6-5 with TRBJ2-3, with D uncertain. The CDR3 is CASSLTDGRTDTQYF. The CDR3 DNA reads as TGTGCCAGCAGTCTTACCGATGGCCGCACAGATACGCAGTATTTT.